This record concerns one TCR beta chain sequence. The target antigen is unknown. Assay used: immunoSEQ multiplex PCR; TCRdb lists only in-frame clones, some missing. The sample yields some 40,000 clones, around 80% seen once. The sample is drawn from a study of PD-1 blockade in classical Hodgkin lymphoma. Study overall: A 3 mg/kg intravenous dose of nivolumab was received by patients every 2 weeks.

This CDR3 comprises 14 residues. Trimming removed 6 bases at V and 1 base at J, with 12 bases between. Germline CDR1 is WSHSY and CDR2 is SAAADI. Every patient relapsed after autologous stem cell transplantation, and brentuximab vedotin exposure varied. Study conclusions and caveats: Complete responders' baseline diversity resembled that of newly diagnosed patients. What drove the repertoire differences, possibly disease activity or prior therapy, has not been defined.

The TCR sequence derives from a human donor with classical Hodgkin lymphoma. Sequenced here: peripheral blood mononuclear cells (PBMCs), sampled at baseline. The chain couples TRBV10-2 to TRBJ1-1; possible D gene TRBD1, 5 bases. The DNA for the CDR3 is TGCGCCAGCAGCCGGGGGGGGTGGAACACTGAAGCTTTCTTT. Translating gives CASSRGGWNTEAFF.